This T cell receptor (beta chain) was captured in a study of CD8 T cells in ankylosing spondylitis. Study outcomes and limitations: One TCR beta motif, made up of under ten highly homologous variants, appeared characteristic of ankylosing spondylitis blood.

Generation of TCR beta libraries employed quantitative 5'-RACE incorporating molecular barcodes. TCRdb independently ran MiXCR on the 5' RACE reads; one entry per CDR3 protein. The sample shows fewer than 550,000 distinct CDR3 sequences, about 5% of them seen only once. The CDR3 has 16 amino acids. V trimming: 2 bases; J trimming: 3 bases; junction bases outside the gene matches: 2. Germline CDR1 is SGHRS and CDR2 is YFSETQ. This clonotype has at least ten counts. Its target is unknown. The rearrangement uses TRBV5-1 and TRBJ2-1; 13 bases are shared with TRBD2. The TCR was taken from a male donor with ankylosing spondylitis. The material sequenced was blood, either unsorted or a sorted T cell fraction (not recorded which). CDR3 DNA sequence: TGCGCCAGCAGCTTCGGACTAGCGGGAGTCTACAATGAGCAGTTCTTC. Its translation: CASSFGLAGVYNEQFF.